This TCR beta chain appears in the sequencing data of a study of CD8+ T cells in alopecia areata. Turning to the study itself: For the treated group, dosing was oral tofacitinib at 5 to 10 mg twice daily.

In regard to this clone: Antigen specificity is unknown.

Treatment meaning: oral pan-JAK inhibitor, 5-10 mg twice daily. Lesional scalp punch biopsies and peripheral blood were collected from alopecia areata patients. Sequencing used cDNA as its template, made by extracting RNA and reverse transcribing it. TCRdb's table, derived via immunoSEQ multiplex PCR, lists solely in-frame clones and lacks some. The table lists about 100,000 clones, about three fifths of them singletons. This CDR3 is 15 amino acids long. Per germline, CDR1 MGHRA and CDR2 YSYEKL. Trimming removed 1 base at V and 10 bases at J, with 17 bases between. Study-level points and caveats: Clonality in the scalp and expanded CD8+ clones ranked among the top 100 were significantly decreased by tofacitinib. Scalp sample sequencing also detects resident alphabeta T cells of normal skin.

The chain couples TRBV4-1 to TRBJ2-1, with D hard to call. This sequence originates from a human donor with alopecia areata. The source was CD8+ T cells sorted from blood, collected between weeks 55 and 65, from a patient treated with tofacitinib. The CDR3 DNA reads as TGCGCCAGCAGCCAAGGATCGGAGTTGGTCGGAGAGCAGTTCTTC. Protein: CASSQGSELVGEQFF.